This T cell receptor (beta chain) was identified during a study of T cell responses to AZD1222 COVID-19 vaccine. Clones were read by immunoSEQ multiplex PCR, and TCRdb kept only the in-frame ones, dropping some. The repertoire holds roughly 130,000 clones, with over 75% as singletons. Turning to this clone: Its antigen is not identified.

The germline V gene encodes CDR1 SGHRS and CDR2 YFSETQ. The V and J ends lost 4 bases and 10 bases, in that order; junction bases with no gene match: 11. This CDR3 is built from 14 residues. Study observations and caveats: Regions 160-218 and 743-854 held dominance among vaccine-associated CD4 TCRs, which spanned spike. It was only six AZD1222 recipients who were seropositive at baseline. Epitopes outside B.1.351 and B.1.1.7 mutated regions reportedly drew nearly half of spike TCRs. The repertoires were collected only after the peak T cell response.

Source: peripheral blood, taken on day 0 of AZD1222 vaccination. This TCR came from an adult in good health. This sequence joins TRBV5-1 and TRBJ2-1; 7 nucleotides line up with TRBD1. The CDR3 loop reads CASSPGTATIEQFF. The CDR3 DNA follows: TGCGCCAGCAGCCCCGGGACAGCTACAATAGAGCAGTTCTTC.